This TCR beta chain emerged from a study of memory CD4+ T cells and cytomegalovirus serostatus. The assay was immunoSEQ multiplex PCR, and TCRdb's table has in-frame clones only and misses some. The sample records more than 40,000 clones, 76% being singletons. Single viable CD3+CD4+CD8-CD45RO+ cells were sorted as the memory CD4+ T cells. Serum IgG to CMV pp150, pp28, p38 and p52 defined serostatus. The CDR3 is 14 amino acids. From germline, CDR1 is MNHNY and CDR2 SVGAGI (reference sequence). Trimming took off 1 base at V and 4 bases at J, with 11 bases between the two ends. In this sample, this clone turned up once.

The sequencing input was memory CD4+ T cells from blood. The clonotype comes from an adult in good health and CMV-seronegative. The gene calls are TRBV6-6 and TRBJ2-7; D remains ambiguous. CDR3 protein: CASSYFPDEYEQYF. The CDR3, as DNA: TGTGCCAGCAGTTACTTTCCAGACGAGTACGAGCAGTACTTC.